A single sample gave rise to the 24 T cell receptor beta chains below, sequenced in a study of OX40 agonist ivuxolimab in advanced cancers. Profiled with immunoSEQ multiplex PCR; TCRdb holds only in-frame clones, not every one. The sample yields about 62,000 clones, about 92% seen once. The starting material was CD4+ or CD8+ T cells sorted from blood, obtained in a trial of the OX40 agonist ivuxolimab. All receptors come from an adult with an advanced solid tumor such as melanoma, head and neck, liver or kidney cancer.

This chain connects TRBV6-5 to TRBJ2-1, with D unclear. V lost 5 bases, J lost 12 bases, and 14 bases lay in between. The germline CDR1 and CDR2 sequences are MNHEY and SVGAGI. CDR3 length: 12 residues. In nucleotides, the CDR3 is TGTGCCAGCAGTGAAGGGTCAAAAAGGCAGTTCTTC. As protein: CASSEGSKRQFF.

The rearrangement joins TRBV2 to TRBJ2-3; 9 bases align to TRBD2. V shed 4 bases and J 0 bases; nucleotides not matched to a gene: 14. The CDR3 covers 19 residues. CDR1 is SNHLY and CDR2 is FYNNEI in the germline V gene. CDR3: CASSVRGGGAVLSTDTQYF. The CDR3 nucleotides read TGTGCCAGCAGTGTACGTGGCGGGGGGGCCGTACTTAGCACAGATACGCAGTATTTT.

The chain carries TRBV7-2 and TRBJ1-4; 7 bases agree with TRBD1. V gave up 8 bases and J gave up 7 bases; unmatched junction bases: 13. CDR1 and CDR2 (germline): SGHTA, FQGNSA. The CDR3 covers 15 residues. Here the CDR3 DNA reads TGTGCCAGCGGGGAGTGGGAGGGGGCGCGTGAAAAACTGTTTTTT. Translated: CASGEWEGAREKLFF.

The V and J genes are TRBV18 and TRBJ1-2; the D is unclear. The CDR3 loop spans 15 amino acids. Trimming shortened V by 2 bases and J by 4 bases, and 14 bases separated the two germline ends. Germline V gives CDR1 KGHSH, CDR2 LQKENI. The CDR3 is CASSPMGFEVYGYTF. In nucleotides, the CDR3 is TGTGCCAGCTCACCAATGGGATTCGAGGTCTATGGCTACACCTTC.

CDR3 sequence: CASSPLDQPQHF. The CDR3 bases are TGTGCCAGCAGTCCACTAGATCAGCCCCAGCATTTT. The chain couples TRBV6-5 to TRBJ1-5; D remains ambiguous. This CDR3 is 12 amino acids long. The germline V gene encodes CDR1 MNHEY and CDR2 SVGAGI. The V end lost 5 bases, the J end lost 5 bases, and 7 bases lay between the germline ends.

The chain couples TRBV4-2 to TRBJ2-3; TRBD1 matches at 11 bases. V gave up 1 base and J gave up 1 base; unmatched junction bases: 1. Germline loops: CDR1 LGHNA, CDR2 YNFKEQ. This CDR3 has 16 amino acids. The CDR3 here is CASSQGTGGGTDTQYF. The CDR3 region has the DNA TGTGCCAGCAGCCAAGGGACAGGGGGCGGCACAGATACGCAGTATTTT.

V usage is TRBV7-9 and J usage is TRBJ2-5, with a weak D call TRBD2 (5 bases). The CDR3 consists of 13 residues. Germline V gene sequence: CDR1 SEHNR, CDR2 FQNEAQ (reference sequence). Deletions cut 0 bases from V and 5 bases from J, with 7 bases between. CDR3 loop: CASSLAGMETQYF. DNA of the CDR3: TGTGCCAGCAGCTTAGCCGGGATGGAGACCCAGTACTTC. Full variable domain (rest looked up from reference TRBV7-9 and TRBJ2-5): DTGVSQNPRHKITKRGQNVTFRCDPISEHNRLYWYRQTLGQGPEFLTYFQNEAQLEKSRLLSDRFSAERPKGSFSTLEIQRTEQGDSAMYLCASSLAGMETQYFGPGTRLLVL.

The gene calls are TRBV18 and TRBJ1-6, with D hard to call. Germline lookup yields CDR1 KGHSH and CDR2 LQKENI. The V gene lost 4 bases and the J gene lost 5 bases, with 3 bases spanning the gap. The CDR3 is made up of 12 amino acids. The chain's CDR3 is CASSLDNSPLHF. Here the CDR3 DNA reads TGTGCCAGCTCACTCGATAATTCACCCCTCCACTTT. Looking up the rest from reference TRBV18 and TRBJ1-6 gives the full variable domain: NAGVMQNPRHLVRRRGQEARLRCSPMKGHSHVYWYRQLPEEGLKFMVYLQKENIIDESGMPKERFSAEFPKEGPSILRIQQVVRGDSAAYFCASSLDNSPLHFGNGTRLTVT.

The chain joins TRBV5-1 to TRBJ2-2, with 7 bases matching TRBD2. CDR3 length: 16 residues. J lost 1 base, V lost 3 bases, and 6 bases had no gene match. Germline loops: CDR1 SGHRS, CDR2 YFSETQ. The CDR3 region is CASSSIGGRNTGELFF. The CDR3 DNA reads TGCGCCAGCAGCTCCATTGGCGGGAGGAACACCGGGGAGCTGTTTTTT.

This sequence joins TRBV7-9 and TRBJ2-1; the D gene is possibly TRBD2 (7 bases). CDR3 length equals 15 residues. The germline gives CDR1 SEHNR, CDR2 FQNEAQ (reference sequence). Trimming removed 5 bases at V and 9 bases at J, with 20 bases between. This chain's CDR3 is CASSNHLGGASEQFF. In DNA, the CDR3 is TGTGCCAGCAGCAACCACCTAGGGGGGGCGAGTGAGCAGTTCTTC.

The V call is TRBV5-4, the J call TRBJ2-7; D tentatively reads TRBD1 or TRBD2 (5 bases each). CDR3 length: 15 amino acids. Deletions cut 1 base from V and 3 bases from J, with 14 bases between. In germline, CDR1 is SGHNT, CDR2 YYREEE (reference sequence). In DNA, the CDR3 is TGTGCCAGCAGCTTGATTGGGGGAACGAGCTACGAGCAGTACTTC. Translating it yields CASSLIGGTSYEQYF.

The V call is TRBV5-6, the J call TRBJ2-4; perhaps TRBD2 as D (6 bases). The CDR3 totals 17 residues. Trimming took 0 bases from V and 0 from J, leaving 13 bases between them. Germline values: CDR1 SGHDT, CDR2 YYEEEE. The CDR3 sequence is CASSLVAGRIAKNIQYF. The CDR3 DNA follows: TGTGCCAGCAGCTTGGTTGCGGGGAGGATAGCCAAAAACATTCAGTACTTC. The whole variable domain, filled in from reference TRBV5-6 and TRBJ2-4, reads DAGVTQSPTHLIKTRGQQVTLRCSPKSGHDTVSWYQQALGQGPQFIFQYYEEEERQRGNFPDRFSGHQFPNYSSELNVNALLLGDSALYLCASSLVAGRIAKNIQYFGAGTRLSVL.

In DNA, the CDR3 is TGTGCCAGCAGTTACGGGGGAGAGCAGTTCTTC. This codes for CASSYGGEQFF. The rearrangement links TRBV6-6 to TRBJ2-1; D may correspond to TRBD1 or TRBD2 (5 bases each). The CDR3 runs to 11 residues. Germline loops: CDR1 MNHNY, CDR2 SVGAGI (reference sequence). V was shortened by 2 bases and J by 10 bases, with 6 bases between the two germline ends.

The chain uses TRBV11-3 and TRBJ2-7, with D perhaps being TRBD1 or TRBD2 (5 bases each). V was clipped by 1 base and J by 6 bases, with 16 bases between them. The CDR3 sequence is 15 residues long. In germline, CDR1 is SGHNT, CDR2 YENEEA. This CDR3 is CASSLAGAPWGEQYF. Written as DNA, the CDR3 is TGTGCCAGCAGCTTAGCCGGGGCCCCATGGGGCGAGCAGTACTTC.

V usage is TRBV5-4 and J usage is TRBJ2-5; 7 bases match TRBD1. Unmatched junction bases numbered 5, after V lost 4 bases and J lost 2 bases. The CDR3 spans 14 residues. Per germline, CDR1 SGHNT and CDR2 YYREEE (reference sequence). The chain's CDR3 is CASSLGQKQETQYF. CDR3 in DNA: TGTGCCAGCAGCCTGGGACAGAAGCAAGAGACCCAGTACTTC.

The chain is built from TRBV4-1 and TRBJ2-2; D could derive from TRBD1 or TRBD2 (6 bases each). Germline V lookup: CDR1 MGHRA, CDR2 YSYEKL. Trimming cost V 5 bases and J 4 bases, with 35 bases left between them. The CDR3 runs 22 residues. CDR3 bases: TGCGCCAGCAGCGAACACTCAAGCTCCGGGGGCCGGAGGACCGCCGTCACCGGGGAGCTGTTTTTT. This translates into CASSEHSSSGGRRTAVTGELFF.

V usage is TRBV5-1 and J usage is TRBJ2-3; maybe TRBD2 (6 bases). Germline lookup yields CDR1 SGHRS and CDR2 YFSETQ. V gave up 7 bases and J gave up 2 bases, with 14 bases separating them. CDR3 length equals 14 residues. Here the CDR3 DNA reads TGCGCCAGCGCCTCCGGGACTTACACAGATACGCAGTATTTT. The encoded protein is CASASGTYTDTQYF. Based on the CDR3 plus reference TRBV5-1 and TRBJ2-3, the full variable domain is KAGVTQTPRYLIKTRGQQVTLSCSPISGHRSVSWYQQTPGQGLQFLFEYFSETQRNKGNFPGRFSGRQFSNSRSEMNVSTLELGDSALYLCASASGTYTDTQYFGPGTRLTVL.

The chain has TRBV11-2 and TRBJ2-2; D is possibly TRBD1 or TRBD2 (5 bases each). This CDR3 comprises 15 residues. Germline V gene lookup returns CDR1 SGHAT and CDR2 FQNNGV. Trimming pared 5 bases from V and 6 bases from J, leaving 16 bases between. This CDR3 reads CASSHAEGWAGELFF. CDR3 bases: TGTGCCAGCAGCCACGCCGAGGGGTGGGCCGGGGAGCTGTTTTTT.

The chain couples TRBV19 to TRBJ2-3, with a tentative D call TRBD2 (5 bases). V lost 3 bases and J lost 4, with 8 bases in between. This CDR3 comprises 13 residues. The germline gives CDR1 LNHDA, CDR2 SQIVND (reference sequence). The CDR3 nucleotides are TGTGCCAGTAGTATGGTAGCGTCAGATACGCAGTATTTT. Encoded protein: CASSMVASDTQYF. The full variable domain, with the rest looked up from reference TRBV19 and TRBJ2-3, is DGGITQSPKYLFRKEGQNVTLSCEQNLNHDAMYWYRQDPGQGLRLIYYSQIVNDFQKGDIAEGYSVSREKKESFPLTVTSAQKNPTAFYLCASSMVASDTQYFGPGTRLTVL.

The table lists this clone with a few counts. The chain couples TRBV19 to TRBJ2-2; TRBD1 agrees at 7 bases. The germline V gene has CDR1 LNHDA and CDR2 SQIVND (reference sequence). With 6 bases clipped from V and 4 bases from J, the junction kept 8 bases outside the gene matches. The CDR3 runs to 15 residues. CDR3 protein: CASRPWTGGTGELFF. CDR3 DNA sequence: TGTGCCAGTAGACCTTGGACAGGAGGCACCGGGGAGCTGTTTTTT. The variable domain in full, completed from reference TRBV19 and TRBJ2-2, reads DGGITQSPKYLFRKEGQNVTLSCEQNLNHDAMYWYRQDPGQGLRLIYYSQIVNDFQKGDIAEGYSVSREKKESFPLTVTSAQKNPTAFYLCASRPWTGGTGELFFGEGSRLTVL.

The V and J genes are TRBV9 and TRBJ1-4; D remains ambiguous. CDR1 and CDR2 from the germline V gene are SGDLS and YYNGEE. The CDR3 length is 16 residues. V shed 4 bases and J shed 8 bases, with 21 bases lying between them. The CDR3 reads CASSLPKEGLREKLFF. The CDR3 DNA follows: TGTGCCAGCAGCCTACCAAAAGAGGGATTAAGGGAAAAACTGTTTTTT.

The chain employs TRBV28 and TRBJ1-5; D possibly corresponds to TRBD1 (6 bases). CDR3 length: 15 residues. Germline V lookup: CDR1 MDHEN, CDR2 SYDVKM. Trimming took off 5 bases at V and 6 bases at J, with 17 bases between the two ends. CDR3 in amino acids: CASSVSTGGLQPQHF. The DNA of the CDR3 is TGTGCCAGCAGTGTTTCGACGGGGGGGCTTCAGCCCCAGCATTTT.

The V call is TRBV5-5, the J call TRBJ1-5, with D hard to call. V was trimmed by 1 base and J by 0 bases, leaving 17 bases between them. Per germline, CDR1 SGHKS and CDR2 YYEKEE (reference sequence). This CDR3 comprises 18 residues. The CDR3 region is CASSLRVVGMDSNQPQHF. In DNA, the CDR3 is TGTGCCAGCAGCTTGAGGGTTGTGGGGATGGATAGCAATCAGCCCCAGCATTTT.

This rearrangement joins TRBV4-1 to TRBJ2-1; D might be TRBD1 (7 bases). Germline V gene sequence: CDR1 MGHRA, CDR2 YSYEKL. This CDR3 contains 16 residues. Trimming shortened V by 0 bases and J by 5 bases, and 14 bases separated the two germline ends. The CDR3 DNA sequence: TGCGCCAGCAGCCAAGATGGAGGGGGCGCTGACAATGAGCAGTTCTTC. It yields the protein CASSQDGGGADNEQFF.